The 16 T cell receptor beta chains presented below share a single source sample, sequenced in a study of T-cell memory formation after mild COVID-19 (dated by TCRdb to the early 2020s). Library preparation employed 5' RACE. Sequenced on an Illumina NovaSeq 6000. The raw public reads went through TCRdb reprocessing: fastp at Q25, MiXCR clone calling, in-frame beta chains kept. Each entry merges the rows of one CDR3 protein and shows their most common DNA and genes. The sample table contains about 250,000 distinct CDR3 sequences; only one count was recorded for approximately 15% of them. Of the sample, around 2% falls within the top ten clones. The sample comprised PBMCs or a T cell subset sorted from them (not recorded which). The receptors were gathered from an adult woman who had mild COVID-19 (a few samples of this study predate the infection). The sample titles of this study are shuffled in the database, so cell type and time point are left out; the donor was told from shared clones.

V gene TRBV5-4 combines with J gene TRBJ2-7; D possibly matches TRBD1 or TRBD2 (5 bases each). Germline V CDR1 and CDR2: SGHNT, YYREEE (reference sequence). This CDR3 has 14 amino acids. V was trimmed by 2 bases and J by 6 bases, leaving 15 bases between them. The CDR3 region has the DNA TGTGCCAGCAGCTTAATGGGGATGGGACGCGAGCAGTACTTC. Its protein product is CASSLMGMGREQYF.

This rearrangement joins TRBV24-1 to TRBJ2-1, with 8 bases matching TRBD2. The V gene end was trimmed by 3 bases and the J gene end by 4 bases; junction bases not matched to a gene: 4. The germline gives CDR1 KGHDR, CDR2 SFDVKD. The CDR3 covers 15 residues. Here the CDR3 reads CATSDISGRYNEQFF. DNA for the CDR3: TGTGCCACCAGTGATATAAGCGGGAGATACAATGAGCAGTTCTTC.

This clonotype appeared a few times. The chain combines TRBV18 with TRBJ2-3, with D possibly matching TRBD2 (5 bases). Germline values: CDR1 KGHSH, CDR2 LQKENI. V lost 5 bases, J lost 1 base, and 13 bases lay in between. The CDR3 spans 15 residues. The chain's CDR3 is CASSTDGGGTDTQYF. The CDR3 DNA follows: TGTGCCAGCTCAACCGACGGAGGAGGCACAGATACGCAGTATTTT. The full variable domain, its missing parts supplied by reference TRBV18 and TRBJ2-3, is NAGVMQNPRHLVRRRGQEARLRCSPMKGHSHVYWYRQLPEEGLKFMVYLQKENIIDESGMPKERFSAEFPKEGPSILRIQQVVRGDSAAYFCASSTDGGGTDTQYFGPGTRLTVL.

CDR3 nucleotide sequence: TGCAGCGTTGATAGGGGCACAGATACGCAGTATTTT. Translating it yields CSVDRGTDTQYF. The chain employs TRBV29-1 and TRBJ2-3; no clear D gene. The CDR3 sequence is 12 residues long. V was clipped by 3 bases and J by 1 base, with 5 bases between them. Germline CDR1 reads SQVTM; CDR2 reads ANQGSEA.

This clonotype has a handful of counts. The chain carries TRBV12-3 or TRBV12-4 and TRBJ2-1; D may correspond to TRBD1 or TRBD2 (5 bases each). The V gene lost 4 bases and the J gene lost 3 bases, with 13 bases spanning the gap. The CDR3 covers 15 residues. CDR3 sequence reads: CASSSGTDLYNEQFF. The CDR3 coding sequence is TGTGCCAGCAGTTCGGGGACGGACCTCTACAATGAGCAGTTCTTC.

This clonotype was seen a handful of times. The J gene is TRBJ1-4, the V gene TRBV2, with a tentative D call TRBD1 (6 bases). The germline gives CDR1 SNHLY, CDR2 FYNNEI. Trimming took off 6 bases at V and 3 bases at J, with 14 bases between the two ends. The CDR3 spans 15 residues. CDR3 bases: TGTGCCAGCAGCCACGGGACATTTTCTAATGAAAAACTGTTTTTT. Translation: CASSHGTFSNEKLFF.

In DNA form, the CDR3 reads TGTGCCAGCACCCCGGGCCCCCTAGGCTACACCTTC. Encoded protein: CASTPGPLGYTF. V gene TRBV9 combines with J gene TRBJ1-2; D is uncertain. V was cut by 6 bases and J by 8 bases, with 14 bases left in between. Looked up from germline, CDR1 is SGDLS and CDR2 is YYNGEE. CDR3 length: 12 residues.

This clonotype was observed a handful of times. The chain uses TRBV4-1 and TRBJ1-5; D unclear. The germline CDR1 and CDR2 sequences are MGHRA and YSYEKL. This CDR3 has 16 amino acids. V was clipped by 0 bases and J by 1 base, with 10 bases between them. The CDR3, as DNA: TGCGCCAGCAGCCAAGAGGTCCCGGGGAGCAATCAGCCCCAGCATTTT. This translates into CASSQEVPGSNQPQHF.

This clonotype was detected ten times or more. CDR3 protein: CASSLDRGEQYF. As DNA, the CDR3 is TGTGCCAGCAGCTTGGACCGGGGCGAGCAGTACTTC. V gene TRBV7-2 combines with J gene TRBJ2-7; weak D call: TRBD2 (5 bases). The germline V gene encodes CDR1 SGHTA and CDR2 FQGNSA. The CDR3 has 12 residues. V was shortened by 3 bases and J by 6 bases, with 9 bases between the two germline ends.

In this sample, this clonotype turned up many times. V usage is TRBV7-2 and J usage is TRBJ2-7; D unresolved. Germline V gene sequence: CDR1 SGHTA, CDR2 FQGNSA. V shed 0 bases and J shed 6 bases, with 3 bases lying between them. The CDR3 totals 11 residues. This CDR3 reads CASSLAGEQYF. CDR3 bases: TGTGCCAGCAGCTTAGCAGGCGAGCAGTACTTC.

CDR3 loop: CASSRGRTLYNEQFF. The DNA for the CDR3 is TGTGCCAGTAGCAGGGGCAGGACTCTCTACAATGAGCAGTTCTTC. This chain uses TRBV19 with TRBJ2-1; possible D gene TRBD1, 6 bases. Germline V gene data show CDR1 as LNHDA and CDR2 as SQIVND (reference sequence). Between the trimmed V and J ends, which lost 6 bases and 3 bases, there was a span of 15 bases. CDR3 length: 15 residues.

V and J are TRBV20-1 and TRBJ2-7; D may be TRBD2 (5 bases). CDR1 and CDR2 (germline): DFQATT, SNEGSKA (reference sequence). Trimming removed 3 bases from V and 0 bases from J, with 12 bases in between. The CDR3 has 14 residues. The CDR3 DNA sequence: TGCAGTGCTAGTCGAGGGTCGAGCTCCTACGAGCAGTACTTC. Encoded protein: CSASRGSSSYEQYF.

The chain is built from TRBV20-1 and TRBJ2-3, with 10 bases fitting TRBD2. The CDR3 has 16 amino acids. CDR1 DFQATT and CDR2 SNEGSKA come from the germline V gene (reference sequence). The trim removed 6 bases at V and 1 base at J, leaving 10 bases unmatched. The CDR3 DNA reads TGCAGTGCGCCTAAGCCCGGGACTAGCGGCACAGATACGCAGTATTTT. Translating it yields CSAPKPGTSGTDTQYF.

This clonotype was counted a few times. The chain joins TRBV18 to TRBJ1-6; D gene unclear. The CDR3 consists of 14 residues. Germline V CDR1 and CDR2: KGHSH, LQKENI. V lost 3 bases and J 5 bases, leaving 8 bases between the germline ends. CDR3 amino acids: CASSPGGNNSPLHF. DNA of the CDR3: TGTGCCAGCTCACCGGGAGGGAATAATTCACCCCTCCACTTT.

The chain is built from TRBV7-3 and TRBJ2-7, with D perhaps TRBD1 (6 bases). The V end was cut by 6 bases, the J end by 6 bases, with 21 bases between. The CDR3 covers 15 residues. Germline CDR1 is SGHTA and CDR2 is FQGTGA. The DNA for the CDR3 is TGTGCCAGCAGTCCGGGACATACCACACCGGGCGAGCAGTACTTC. It yields the protein CASSPGHTTPGEQYF.

This clonotype was detected only a few times. This chain links TRBV12-3 or TRBV12-4 with TRBJ2-7; 7 nucleotides align to TRBD2. This CDR3 region has 15 residues. Trimming took 6 bases from V and 0 from J; bases not matched to a gene: 8. In nucleotides, the CDR3 is TGTGCCAGCAGAATATCTAGCGGAAGCTCCTACGAGCAGTACTTC. It yields the protein CASRISSGSSYEQYF.